Following are 2 T cell receptor beta chains from one sample sequenced in a study of T-cell reconstitution after alpha-beta-depleted transplantation in children. Unique molecular identifiers were incorporated into the prepared TCRbeta library. MiXCR was run by TCRdb on the PCR reads, yielding one entry per CDR3 protein. The sample lists some 350,000 distinct CDR3 sequences, around 10% occurring once. The sample in question was PBMCs from the stem cell graft donor, obtained from the stem cell graft. Source of these receptors: a human donor who donated a stem cell graft to a child with acute lymphoblastic leukemia.

This clonotype has just a few counts. This chain links TRBV3-1 with TRBJ2-1, with D perhaps being TRBD1 or TRBD2 (6 bases each). Germline V CDR1 and CDR2: LGHDT, YNNKEL (reference sequence). The CDR3 is 17 amino acids. V was cut by 3 bases and J by 0 bases, with 15 bases left in between. The CDR3, as DNA: TGTGCCAGCAGCCACCCCGGTGAGGGGGGCTCCTACAATGAGCAGTTCTTC. Amino acids: CASSHPGEGGSYNEQFF.

This clonotype has only a few counts. The chain recombines TRBV28 with TRBJ2-1; TRBD1 is a possible D gene (6 bases). V dropped 2 bases and J dropped 0 bases, with 23 bases sitting between them. This CDR3 is built from 20 residues. CDR1 MDHEN and CDR2 SYDVKM come from the germline V gene. This CDR3 is CASSLSYRTWDTSSYNEQFF. CDR3 bases: TGTGCCAGCAGTTTAAGCTACCGAACATGGGACACAAGCTCCTACAATGAGCAGTTCTTC.